This T cell receptor (beta chain) was recorded in a study of T cells in Graves' hyperthyroidism and ophthalmopathy. Per the germline V gene, CDR1 is SGHRS and CDR2 is YFSETQ. V trimming: 0 bases; J trimming: 3 bases; junction bases outside the gene matches: 16. This CDR3 spans 20 amino acids. The sample holds many counts of this clonotype. TCR beta CDR3 regions were amplified from RNA transcripts. With the HTBI primer set, the TCR CDR3 went through a first round of RT-PCR. TCRdb called the multiplex PCR reads again in MiXCR, with one record for every CDR3 protein. This sample has approximately 400,000 distinct CDR3 sequences; roughly 14% occur once, and the top ten carry less than 25%.

The chain is built from TRBV5-1 and TRBJ2-4; 9 bases line up with TRBD1. The sequence was collected from a young man with Graves' hyperthyroidism that later progressed to Graves' ophthalmopathy. Sequencing used blood. The CDR3 protein is CASSLGHLLQGARGKNIQYF. CDR3 nucleotide sequence: TGCGCCAGCAGCTTGGGACACCTCCTACAGGGGGCGCGAGGCAAAAACATTCAGTACTTC.